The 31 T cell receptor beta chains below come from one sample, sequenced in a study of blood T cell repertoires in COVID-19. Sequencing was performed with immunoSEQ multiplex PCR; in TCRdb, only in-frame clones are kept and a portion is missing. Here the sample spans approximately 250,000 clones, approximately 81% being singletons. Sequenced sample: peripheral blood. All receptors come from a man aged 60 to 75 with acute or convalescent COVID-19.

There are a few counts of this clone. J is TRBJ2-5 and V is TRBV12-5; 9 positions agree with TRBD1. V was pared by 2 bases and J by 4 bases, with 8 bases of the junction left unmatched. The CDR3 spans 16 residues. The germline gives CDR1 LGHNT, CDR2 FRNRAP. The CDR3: CASGLRRTGAGETQYF. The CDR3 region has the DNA TGTGCTAGTGGTTTGCGCCGGACAGGGGCGGGAGAGACCCAGTACTTC. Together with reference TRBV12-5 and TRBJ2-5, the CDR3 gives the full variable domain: DARVTQTPRHKVTEMGQEVTMRCQPILGHNTVFWYRQTMMQGLELLAYFRNRAPLDDSGMPKDRFSAEMPDATLATLKIQPSEPRDSAVYFCASGLRRTGAGETQYFGPGTRLLVL.

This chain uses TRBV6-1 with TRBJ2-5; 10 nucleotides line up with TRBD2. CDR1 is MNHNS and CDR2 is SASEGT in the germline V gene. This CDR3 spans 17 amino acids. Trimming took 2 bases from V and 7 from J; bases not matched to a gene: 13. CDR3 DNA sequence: TGTGCCAGCAGTGAACCCACCAGGCTAGCGGGGGCGGGGACCCAGTACTTC. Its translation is CASSEPTRLAGAGTQYF.

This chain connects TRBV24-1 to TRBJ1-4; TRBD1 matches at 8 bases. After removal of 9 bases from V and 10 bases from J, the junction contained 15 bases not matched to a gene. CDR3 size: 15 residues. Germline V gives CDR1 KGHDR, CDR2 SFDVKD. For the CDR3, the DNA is TGTGCCACCGTAGTTCCGGGACAGGTAGGGGTAAAACTGTTTTTT. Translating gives CATVVPGQVGVKLFF.

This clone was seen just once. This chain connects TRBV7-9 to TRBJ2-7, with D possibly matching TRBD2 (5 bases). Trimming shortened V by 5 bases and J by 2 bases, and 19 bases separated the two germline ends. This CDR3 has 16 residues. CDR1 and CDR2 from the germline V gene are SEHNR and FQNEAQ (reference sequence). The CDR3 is CASSTNPGGLTYEQYF. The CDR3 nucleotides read TGTGCCAGCAGCACAAACCCCGGAGGCTTGACCTACGAGCAGTACTTC. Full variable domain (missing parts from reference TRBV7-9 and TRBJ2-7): DTGVSQNPRHKITKRGQNVTFRCDPISEHNRLYWYRQTLGQGPEFLTYFQNEAQLEKSRLLSDRFSAERPKGSFSTLEIQRTEQGDSAMYLCASSTNPGGLTYEQYFGPGTRLTVT.

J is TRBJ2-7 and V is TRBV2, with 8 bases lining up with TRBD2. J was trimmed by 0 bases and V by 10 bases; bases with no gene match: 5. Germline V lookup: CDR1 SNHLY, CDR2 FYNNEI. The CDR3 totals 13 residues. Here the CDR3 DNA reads TGTGCCACCCGGGGGGGGGCCTCCTACGAGCAGTACTTC. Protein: CATRGGASYEQYF.

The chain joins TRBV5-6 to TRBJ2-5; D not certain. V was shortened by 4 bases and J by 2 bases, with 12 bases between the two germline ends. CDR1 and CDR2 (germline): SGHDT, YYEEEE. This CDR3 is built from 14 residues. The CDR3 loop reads CASSAMLGQETQYF. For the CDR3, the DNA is TGTGCCAGCAGCGCAATGCTAGGTCAAGAGACCCAGTACTTC. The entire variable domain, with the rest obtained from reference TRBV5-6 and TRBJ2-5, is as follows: DAGVTQSPTHLIKTRGQQVTLRCSPKSGHDTVSWYQQALGQGPQFIFQYYEEEERQRGNFPDRFSGHQFPNYSSELNVNALLLGDSALYLCASSAMLGQETQYFGPGTRLLVL.

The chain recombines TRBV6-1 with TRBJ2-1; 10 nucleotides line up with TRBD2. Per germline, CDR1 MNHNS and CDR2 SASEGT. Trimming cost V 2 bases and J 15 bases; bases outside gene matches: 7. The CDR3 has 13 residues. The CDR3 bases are TGTGCCAGCAGTGAAAGTAGCGGGGGGTCTCTGTTCTTC. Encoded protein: CASSESSGGSLFF.

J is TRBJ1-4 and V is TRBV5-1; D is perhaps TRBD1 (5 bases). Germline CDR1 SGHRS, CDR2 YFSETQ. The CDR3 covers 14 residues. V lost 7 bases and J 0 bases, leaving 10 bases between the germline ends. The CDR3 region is CASGGGATNEKLFF. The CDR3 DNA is TGCGCCAGCGGTGGGGGGGCAACTAATGAAAAACTGTTTTTT.

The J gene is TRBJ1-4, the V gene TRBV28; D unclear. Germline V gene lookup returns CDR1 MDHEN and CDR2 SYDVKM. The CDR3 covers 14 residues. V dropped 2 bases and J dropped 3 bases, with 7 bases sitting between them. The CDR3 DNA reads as TGTGCCAGCAGTTTAGGCGGGGCTAATGAAAAACTGTTTTTT. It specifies CASSLGGANEKLFF.

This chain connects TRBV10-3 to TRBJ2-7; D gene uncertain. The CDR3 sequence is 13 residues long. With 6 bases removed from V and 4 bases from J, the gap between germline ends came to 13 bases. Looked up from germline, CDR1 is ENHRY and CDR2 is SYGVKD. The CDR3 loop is CAIRIETVYEQYF. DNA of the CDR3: TGTGCCATCAGAATCGAAACTGTATACGAGCAGTACTTC.

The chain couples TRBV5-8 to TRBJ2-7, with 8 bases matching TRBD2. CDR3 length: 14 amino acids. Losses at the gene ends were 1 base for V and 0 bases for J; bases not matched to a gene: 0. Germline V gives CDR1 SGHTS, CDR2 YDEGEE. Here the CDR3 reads CASSLTSGSYEQYF. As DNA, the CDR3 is TGTGCCAGCAGCTTGACTAGCGGCTCCTACGAGCAGTACTTC.

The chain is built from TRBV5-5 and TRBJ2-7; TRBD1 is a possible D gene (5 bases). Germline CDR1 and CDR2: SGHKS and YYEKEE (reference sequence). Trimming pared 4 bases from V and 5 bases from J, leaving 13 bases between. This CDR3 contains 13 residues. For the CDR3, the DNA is TGTGCCAGCAGCGGTCAGGGTAGAAACGAGCAGTACTTC. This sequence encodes CASSGQGRNEQYF.

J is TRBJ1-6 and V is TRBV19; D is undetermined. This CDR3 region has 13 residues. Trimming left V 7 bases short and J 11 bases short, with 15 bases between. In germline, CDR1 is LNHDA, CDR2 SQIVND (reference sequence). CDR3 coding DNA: TGTGCCAGTACCAAGGATCGGGTCGCACCCCTCCACTTT. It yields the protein CASTKDRVAPLHF.

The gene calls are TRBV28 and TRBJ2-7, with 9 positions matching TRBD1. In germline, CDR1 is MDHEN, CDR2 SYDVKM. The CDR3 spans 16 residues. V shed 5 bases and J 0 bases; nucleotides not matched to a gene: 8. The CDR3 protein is CASSTGGLQDSYEQYF. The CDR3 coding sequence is TGTGCCAGCAGTACAGGGGGCCTCCAGGACTCCTACGAGCAGTACTTC.

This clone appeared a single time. The CDR3 DNA follows: TGCAGCGTTGACAGGTATCCTAACTATGGCTACACCTTC. Encoded protein: CSVDRYPNYGYTF. The chain recombines TRBV29-1 with TRBJ1-2; D unclear. This CDR3 is 13 amino acids long. The ends were cut back, 3 bases at V and 0 bases at J, with 8 bases in the middle. Per the germline V gene, CDR1 is SQVTM and CDR2 is ANQGSEA.

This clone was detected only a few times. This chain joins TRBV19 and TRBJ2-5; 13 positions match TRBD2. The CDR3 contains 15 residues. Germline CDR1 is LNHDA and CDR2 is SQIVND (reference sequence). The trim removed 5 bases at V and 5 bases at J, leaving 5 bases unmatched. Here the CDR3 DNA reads TGTGCCAGTAGTGCCCGGACTAGCGGGGGTGAGACCCAGTACTTC. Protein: CASSARTSGGETQYF.

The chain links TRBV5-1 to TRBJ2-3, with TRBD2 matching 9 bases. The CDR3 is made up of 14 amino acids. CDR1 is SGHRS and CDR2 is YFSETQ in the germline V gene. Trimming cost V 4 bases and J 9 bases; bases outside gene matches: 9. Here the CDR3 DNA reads TGCGCCAGCAGCCGGGACCCTAGCGGGGACACGCAGTATTTT. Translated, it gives CASSRDPSGDTQYF.

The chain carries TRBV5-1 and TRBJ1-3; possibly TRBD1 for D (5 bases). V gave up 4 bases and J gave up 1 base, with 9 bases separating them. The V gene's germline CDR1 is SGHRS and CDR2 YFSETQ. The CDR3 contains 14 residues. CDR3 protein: CASSGGLSGNTIYF. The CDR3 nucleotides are TGCGCCAGCAGCGGGGGGTTATCTGGAAACACCATATATTTT.

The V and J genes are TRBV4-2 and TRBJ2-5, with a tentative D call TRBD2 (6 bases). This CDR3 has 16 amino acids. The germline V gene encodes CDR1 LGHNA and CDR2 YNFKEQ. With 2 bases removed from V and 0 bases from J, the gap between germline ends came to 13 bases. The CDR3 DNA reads TGTGCCAGCAGCCAAAAAGGATCGGGAGACCAAGAGACCCAGTACTTC. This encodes CASSQKGSGDQETQYF.

CDR3 loop: CASSLPVSRQASSYNEQFF. CDR3 DNA sequence: TGTGCCAGCAGCTTACCAGTCTCTAGACAGGCTAGCTCCTACAATGAGCAGTTCTTC. The V call is TRBV12-1, the J call TRBJ2-1; the D call TRBD1 from the table was never checked on the DNA. TRBV12-1 is shown as a pseudogene. This CDR3 has 19 amino acids.

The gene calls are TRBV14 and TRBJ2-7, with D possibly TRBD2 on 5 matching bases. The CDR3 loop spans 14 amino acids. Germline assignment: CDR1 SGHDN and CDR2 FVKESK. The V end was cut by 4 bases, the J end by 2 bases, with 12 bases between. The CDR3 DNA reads TGTGCCAGCAGCCCAGAGGGCAGGACCTACGAGCAGTACTTC. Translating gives CASSPEGRTYEQYF.

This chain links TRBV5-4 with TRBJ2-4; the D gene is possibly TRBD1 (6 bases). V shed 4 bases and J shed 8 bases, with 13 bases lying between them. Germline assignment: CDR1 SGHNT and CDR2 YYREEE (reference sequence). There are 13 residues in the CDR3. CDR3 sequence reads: CASSTGTWDIQYF. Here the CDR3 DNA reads TGTGCCAGCAGCACCGGGACATGGGACATTCAGTACTTC.

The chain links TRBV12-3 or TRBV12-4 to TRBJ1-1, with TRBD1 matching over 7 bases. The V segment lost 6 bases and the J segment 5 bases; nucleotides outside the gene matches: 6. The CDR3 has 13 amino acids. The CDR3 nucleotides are TGTGCCAGCAGCGACAGGGTAGAGACTGAAGCTTTCTTT. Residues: CASSDRVETEAFF.

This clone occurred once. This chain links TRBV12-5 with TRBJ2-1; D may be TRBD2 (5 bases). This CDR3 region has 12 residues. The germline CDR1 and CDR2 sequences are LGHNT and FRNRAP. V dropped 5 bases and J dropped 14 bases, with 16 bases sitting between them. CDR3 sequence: CASGLWSTSKFF. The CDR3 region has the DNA TGTGCTAGTGGTCTTTGGTCTACTAGTAAGTTCTTC. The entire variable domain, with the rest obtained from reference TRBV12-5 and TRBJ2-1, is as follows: DARVTQTPRHKVTEMGQEVTMRCQPILGHNTVFWYRQTMMQGLELLAYFRNRAPLDDSGMPKDRFSAEMPDATLATLKIQPSEPRDSAVYFCASGLWSTSKFFGPGTRLTVL.

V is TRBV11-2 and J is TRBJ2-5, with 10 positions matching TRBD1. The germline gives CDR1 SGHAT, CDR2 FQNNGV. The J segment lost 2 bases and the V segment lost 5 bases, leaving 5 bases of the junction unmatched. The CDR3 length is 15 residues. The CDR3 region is CASSRRTGGQETQYF. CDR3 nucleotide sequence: TGTGCCAGCAGCAGGAGGACAGGGGGACAAGAGACCCAGTACTTC. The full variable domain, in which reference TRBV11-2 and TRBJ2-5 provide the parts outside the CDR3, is EAGVAQSPRYKIIEKRQSVAFWCNPISGHATLYWYQQILGQGPKLLIQFQNNGVVDDSQLPKDRFSAERLKGVDSTLKIQPAKLEDSAVYLCASSRRTGGQETQYFGPGTRLLVL.

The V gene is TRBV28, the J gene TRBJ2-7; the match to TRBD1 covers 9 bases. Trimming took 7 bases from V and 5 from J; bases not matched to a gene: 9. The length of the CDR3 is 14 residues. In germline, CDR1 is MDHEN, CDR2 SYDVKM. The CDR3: CASNKMDRGNEQYF. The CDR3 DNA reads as TGTGCCAGCAACAAAATGGACAGGGGCAACGAGCAGTACTTC.

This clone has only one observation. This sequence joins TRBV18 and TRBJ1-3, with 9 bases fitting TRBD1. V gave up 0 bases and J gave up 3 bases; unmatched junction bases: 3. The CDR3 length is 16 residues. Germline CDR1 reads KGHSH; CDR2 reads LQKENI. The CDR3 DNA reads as TGTGCCAGCTCACCACCGGGACAGGGATTTGGAAACACCATATATTTT. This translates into CASSPPGQGFGNTIYF.

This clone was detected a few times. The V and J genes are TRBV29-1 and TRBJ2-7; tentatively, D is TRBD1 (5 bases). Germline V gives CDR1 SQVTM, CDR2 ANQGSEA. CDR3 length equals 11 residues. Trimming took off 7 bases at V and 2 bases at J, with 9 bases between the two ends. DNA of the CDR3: TGCAGCGCTACAGGAGCCTACGAGCAGTACTTC. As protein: CSATGAYEQYF.

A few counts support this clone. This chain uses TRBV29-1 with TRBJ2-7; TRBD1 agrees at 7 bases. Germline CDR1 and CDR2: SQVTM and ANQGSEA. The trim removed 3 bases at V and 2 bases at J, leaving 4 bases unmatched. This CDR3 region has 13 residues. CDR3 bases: TGCAGCGTTGAGGGACAGACCCCCTACGAGCAGTACTTC. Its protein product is CSVEGQTPYEQYF.

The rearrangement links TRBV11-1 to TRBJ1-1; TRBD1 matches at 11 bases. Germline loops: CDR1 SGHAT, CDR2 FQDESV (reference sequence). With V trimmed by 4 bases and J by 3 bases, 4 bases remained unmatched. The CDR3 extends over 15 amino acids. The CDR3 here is CASSSQDRGHTEAFF. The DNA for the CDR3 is TGTGCCAGCAGCTCTCAGGACAGGGGGCACACTGAAGCTTTCTTT.

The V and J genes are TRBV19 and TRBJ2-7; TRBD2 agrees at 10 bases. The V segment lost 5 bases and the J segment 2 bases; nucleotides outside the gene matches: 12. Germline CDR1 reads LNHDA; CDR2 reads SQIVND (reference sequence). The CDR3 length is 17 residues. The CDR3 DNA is TGTGCCAGTAGTCCAACGGCTAGCGGGAGAACCCCCTACGAGCAGTACTTC. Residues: CASSPTASGRTPYEQYF.